This T cell receptor beta chain derives from a study of spatial heterogeneity in lung cancer. Study-wide context: Counts of TCR transcripts in tumor regions correlated strongly with a matched bulk RNA-seq T cell module score. More than eight raw reads, on average, carried each unique TCR and UMI combination.

Whole-study results and caveats: Tumor mutation counts were tracked by expanded intratumoral alpha and beta TCR counts.

A unique molecular identifier was attached to every TCR cDNA molecule. TCRdb recomputed calls from the 5' RACE reads with MiXCR, one row per CDR3 protein. This table has 3,000 to 3,500 distinct CDR3 sequences, about 16% appearing once. Germline lookup yields CDR1 DFQATT and CDR2 SNEGSKA (reference sequence). The CDR3 is 13 residues long. The J segment lost 1 base and the V segment lost 8 bases, leaving 5 bases of the junction unmatched. By share, this clonotype counts as medium-sized. Its specificity is unknown. Time point given: sample taken at primary tumor resection. The donor group consisted of around 66 patients who had untreated, early-stage non-small cell lung cancer.

The sequences come from lung tumor tissue, collected at surgery. The chain joins TRBV20-1 to TRBJ2-3, with 8 bases lining up with TRBD1. The clonotype comes from a male donor with early-stage non-small cell lung cancer. Here the CDR3 reads CSIEDRGTDTQYF. CDR3 DNA: TGCAGTATAGAGGACAGGGGCACAGATACGCAGTATTTT.